This T cell receptor (beta chain) was sequenced in a study of T cells in tuberculosis. Whole-study context: T cells were selected with CD1B tetramers loaded with glucose monomycolate. This South African cohort compared adolescents with or without latent tuberculosis against adults with active tuberculosis.

On this clone itself: Its antigen is not known.

V lost 4 bases and J 5 bases, leaving 14 bases between the germline ends. The CDR3 runs to 14 residues. Per the germline V gene, CDR1 is GTSNPN and CDR2 is SVGIG (reference sequence). Using immunoSEQ multiplex PCR, the repertoire was profiled, and TCRdb retains in-frame clones only, with some absent. The repertoire consists of over 40,000 clones, with around 96% occurring once and the leading ten covering 3% to 4%. Overall study findings and caveats: Active tuberculosis patients had shorter CDR3-alpha; the beta difference was nonsignificant.

Each donor contributed about 100,000 T cells on average, unsorted. The receptor's source is a donor between 10 and 29 years old with latent tuberculosis or without tuberculosis infection. V gene TRBV30 combines with J gene TRBJ1-4; D not certain. Sequenced sample: PBMCs. Written as DNA, the CDR3 is TGTGCCTGGACCTCCTCGTCTTCCAATGAAAAACTGTTTTTT. It codes for CAWTSSSSNEKLFF.